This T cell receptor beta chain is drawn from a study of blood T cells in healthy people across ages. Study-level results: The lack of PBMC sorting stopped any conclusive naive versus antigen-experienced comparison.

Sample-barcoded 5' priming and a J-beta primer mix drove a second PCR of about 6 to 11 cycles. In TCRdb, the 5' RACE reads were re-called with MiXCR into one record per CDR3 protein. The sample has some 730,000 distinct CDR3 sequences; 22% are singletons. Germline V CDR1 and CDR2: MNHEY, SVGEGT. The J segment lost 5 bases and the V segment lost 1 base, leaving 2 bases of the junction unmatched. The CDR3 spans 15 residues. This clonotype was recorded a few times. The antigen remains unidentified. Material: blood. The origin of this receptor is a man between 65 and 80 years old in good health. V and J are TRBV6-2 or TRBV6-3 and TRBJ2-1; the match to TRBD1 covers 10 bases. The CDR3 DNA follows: TGTGCCAGCAGTTACTTTGGGACAGGGGACAATGAGCAGTTCTTC. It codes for CASSYFGTGDNEQFF.